The 21 T cell receptor beta chains in this list originate from one sample, sequenced in a study of blood T cell repertoires in COVID-19. The data were produced by immunoSEQ multiplex PCR, yet TCRdb's version contains in-frame clones alone and is incomplete. The table lists about 330,000 clones, 70% to 90% of them singletons. What was sequenced was PBMCs or T cells enriched from blood (not recorded which). The receptors originated from a woman between 25 and 40 years old who had recovered from COVID-19.

This chain connects TRBV10-2 to TRBJ2-3; 7 nucleotides agree with TRBD2. The V segment lost 5 bases and the J segment 6 bases; nucleotides outside the gene matches: 8. CDR3 length equals 14 residues. Germline V gene data show CDR1 as WSHSY and CDR2 as SAAADI. The CDR3 nucleotides are TGCGCCAGCAGTCTAGAGCGGGACCGGGATACGCAGTATTTT. Translation: CASSLERDRDTQYF.

This clone was counted between two and nine times. This chain joins TRBV4-3 and TRBJ1-1, with D perhaps matching TRBD1 (5 bases). CDR1 LGHNA and CDR2 YSLEER come from the germline V gene. V gave up 1 base and J gave up 11 bases, with 14 bases separating them. The CDR3 sequence is 13 residues long. The CDR3 sequence: CASSQVREIRAFF. The DNA of the CDR3 is TGCGCCAGCAGCCAAGTCAGGGAAATCCGGGCTTTCTTT.

In this sample, this clone turned up a few times. This chain uses TRBV5-5 with TRBJ2-7, with 8 bases lining up with TRBD1. The germline CDR1 and CDR2 sequences are SGHKS and YYEKEE (reference sequence). This CDR3 contains 16 residues. J was trimmed by 2 bases and V by 4 bases; bases with no gene match: 11. CDR3 sequence: CASSPGGTGYTYEQYF. As DNA, the CDR3 is TGTGCCAGCAGCCCGGGCGGGACAGGCTATACCTACGAGCAGTACTTC. Using reference TRBV5-5 and TRBJ2-7 for the parts outside the CDR3, the full variable domain is DAGVTQSPTHLIKTRGQQVTLRCSPISGHKSVSWYQQVLGQGPQFIFQYYEKEERGRGNFPDRFSARQFPNYSSELNVNALLLGDSALYLCASSPGGTGYTYEQYFGPGTRLTVT.

The chain is built from TRBV5-4 and TRBJ1-1, with D possibly TRBD1 on 5 matching bases. Between the trimmed V and J ends, which lost 7 bases and 2 bases, there was a span of 21 bases. The CDR3 has 16 residues. The germline V gene encodes CDR1 SGHNT and CDR2 YYREEE (reference sequence). DNA for the CDR3: TGTGCCAGCTTTGACAGTCCACCAAGGACCAACACTGAAGCTTTCTTT. Its protein product is CASFDSPPRTNTEAFF.

The V gene is TRBV3-1 (or the pseudogene TRBV3-2), the J gene TRBJ1-1; D may be TRBD1 (6 bases). The V gene's germline CDR1 is LGHDT and CDR2 YNNKEL (reference sequence). V was pared by 1 base and J by 1 base, with 10 bases between. The CDR3 totals 15 residues. CDR3 region: CASSQVVGGNTEAFF. CDR3 bases: TGTGCCAGCAGCCAAGTAGTAGGGGGGAACACTGAAGCTTTCTTT.

The chain carries TRBV12-5 and TRBJ1-1; TRBD1 matches at 7 bases. The CDR3 consists of 14 residues. Germline V gene sequence: CDR1 LGHNT, CDR2 FRNRAP. V was clipped by 7 bases and J by 1 base; unmatched bases: 6. The CDR3: CASAYRGSNTEAFF. The CDR3 DNA sequence: TGTGCTAGTGCTTACAGGGGATCGAACACTGAAGCTTTCTTT.

The chain carries TRBV25-1 and TRBJ1-6; TRBD1 matches at 7 bases. Germline values: CDR1 MGHDK, CDR2 SYGVNS. The CDR3 covers 14 residues. V shed 6 bases, J shed 6 bases, and the junction held 5 bases outside the gene matches. The CDR3 nucleotides are TGTGCCAGCAGCTTACAGGGGACTAATTCACCCCTCCACTTT. Its protein product is CASSLQGTNSPLHF.

The chain recombines TRBV13 with TRBJ2-7, with D tentatively TRBD2 (7 bases). V was clipped by 5 bases and J by 3 bases, with 17 bases between them. The germline CDR1 and CDR2 sequences are PRHDT and FYEKMQ (reference sequence). CDR3 size: 15 residues. In DNA form, the CDR3 reads TGTGCCAGCAGCCGCGTCCGGGGGGCGAGCTACGAGCAGTACTTC. This gives the protein CASSRVRGASYEQYF.

The rearrangement uses TRBV9 and TRBJ1-6, with 7 nucleotides matching TRBD1. Trimming at V came to 3 bases and at J to 1 base, leaving 7 bases not matched to a gene. CDR1 is SGDLS and CDR2 is YYNGEE in the germline V gene. The CDR3 spans 17 residues. Here the CDR3 reads CASSADREPSYNSPLHF. In DNA form, the CDR3 reads TGTGCCAGCAGCGCTGACAGGGAACCTTCCTATAATTCACCCCTCCACTTT.

Notes on this clone: Its ends do not fully match the called genes, so a read error is possible. The rearrangement links TRBV28 to TRBJ2-1; 9 nucleotides agree with TRBD1. The germline V gene encodes CDR1 MDHEN and CDR2 SYDVKM. The CDR3 extends over 12 amino acids. In DNA, the CDR3 is TGCGCTATATCGGGACAGGGTTATGAGCAGTTCTTC. Translated, it gives CAISGQGYEQFF.

The chain uses TRBV5-5 and TRBJ1-4; TRBD1 agrees at 9 bases. This CDR3 is built from 16 residues. Germline CDR1 and CDR2: SGHKS and YYEKEE (reference sequence). V trimming: 4 bases; J trimming: 10 bases; junction bases outside the gene matches: 14. CDR3 DNA: TGTGCCAGCAGCCCGTGGACAGGGGCGTACGGGGTAAAACTGTTTTTT. It translates to CASSPWTGAYGVKLFF.

This chain joins TRBV5-4 and TRBJ1-2; 7 bases match TRBD1. Germline V gives CDR1 SGHNT, CDR2 YYREEE (reference sequence). The J segment lost 4 bases and the V segment lost 4 bases, leaving 10 bases of the junction unmatched. CDR3 size: 15 residues. The CDR3 here is CASSTVSGTAYGYTF. DNA for the CDR3: TGTGCCAGCAGCACAGTTTCCGGGACAGCCTATGGCTACACCTTC.

V and J are TRBV5-4 and TRBJ1-1, with no clear D. Trimming pared 0 bases from V and 7 bases from J, leaving 10 bases between. CDR1 is SGHNT and CDR2 is YYREEE in the germline V gene (reference sequence). The CDR3 has 13 residues. The CDR3 nucleotides read TGTGCCAGCAGCTTGGTTTCCGGTGATGAAGCTTTCTTT. This gives the protein CASSLVSGDEAFF.

The chain recombines TRBV4-2 with TRBJ1-1, with 7 bases fitting TRBD1. The germline CDR1 and CDR2 sequences are LGHNA and YNFKEQ. The CDR3 has 16 residues. The J segment lost 0 bases and the V segment lost 3 bases, leaving 7 bases of the junction unmatched. In DNA form, the CDR3 reads TGTGCCAGCAGCCACTACTCACAGGGGATGAACACTGAAGCTTTCTTT. This codes for CASSHYSQGMNTEAFF.

This clone was seen a handful of times. The chain is built from TRBV27 and TRBJ1-5; TRBD1 matches 7 bases. V lost 5 bases to trimming and J lost 1 base; unmatched junction nucleotides: 2. This CDR3 is built from 14 residues. Germline V gene data show CDR1 as MNHEY and CDR2 as SMNVEV (reference sequence). CDR3 sequence (DNA): TGTGCCAGCAGTCAGGACAGGAGCAATCAGCCCCAGCATTTT. Translated, it gives CASSQDRSNQPQHF.

The chain couples TRBV7-9 to TRBJ2-3; 7 nucleotides line up with TRBD2. Germline loops: CDR1 SEHNR, CDR2 FQNEAQ (reference sequence). V gave up 2 bases and J gave up 0 bases; unmatched junction bases: 2. The CDR3 length is 15 residues. The chain's CDR3 is CASSLSGISTDTQYF. CDR3 nucleotides: TGTGCCAGCAGCTTAAGCGGGATTAGCACAGATACGCAGTATTTT.

This chain uses TRBV7-8 with TRBJ2-7, with D tentatively TRBD1 (6 bases). The CDR3 covers 12 residues. Trimming cost V 3 bases and J 6 bases, with 9 bases left between them. Germline-derived CDR1 and CDR2 are SGHVS and FQNEAQ. CDR3 region: CASSFLRGEQYF. CDR3 DNA: TGTGCCAGCAGCTTTCTCAGGGGCGAGCAGTACTTC. Combining the CDR3 with reference TRBV7-8 and TRBJ2-7 gives the whole variable domain GAGVSQSPRYKVAKRGQDVALRCDPISGHVSLFWYQQALGQGPEFLTYFQNEAQLDKSGLPSDRFFAERPEGSVSTLKIQRTQQEDSAVYLCASSFLRGEQYFGPGTRLTVT.

V is TRBV28 and J is TRBJ2-5, with D perhaps matching TRBD1 (6 bases). The ends were cut back, 3 bases at V and 4 bases at J, with 12 bases in the middle. Germline V CDR1 and CDR2: MDHEN, SYDVKM. The CDR3 contains 14 residues. The CDR3, as DNA: TGTGCCAGCAGTTTCCTGGGGGCTCGAGAGACCCAGTACTTC. Its protein is CASSFLGARETQYF.

The rearrangement uses TRBV5-4 and TRBJ1-2; no clear D. V lost 0 bases to trimming and J lost 2 bases, with 8 bases between them. CDR1 and CDR2 (germline): SGHNT, YYREEE (reference sequence). The CDR3 runs to 14 residues. CDR3 DNA: TGTGCCAGCAGCTTGGCCCGGGAAAACTATGGCTACACCTTC. This encodes CASSLARENYGYTF.

The sample holds one count of this clone. This chain connects TRBV3-1 (or the pseudogene TRBV3-2) to TRBJ2-4; the match to TRBD2 covers 8 bases. The J segment lost 1 base and the V segment lost 6 bases, leaving 5 bases of the junction unmatched. Germline assignment: CDR1 LGHDT and CDR2 YNNKEL (reference sequence). CDR3 length: 15 amino acids. CDR3 bases: TGTGCCAGCAGTCCGGGGGGGGCCGCCAAAAACATTCAGTACTTC. The encoded protein is CASSPGGAAKNIQYF.

The chain joins TRBV6-2 or TRBV6-3 to TRBJ1-4; D is unresolved. Trimming took 5 bases from V and 5 from J, leaving 12 bases between them. The germline gives CDR1 MNHEY, CDR2 SVGEGT. This CDR3 has 14 amino acids. This CDR3 reads CASSPRGTNEKLFF. CDR3 nucleotide sequence: TGTGCCAGCAGTCCCCGGGGAACCAATGAAAAACTGTTTTTT.